Listed below are T cell receptor beta chains from one sample, sequenced in a study of blood T cell repertoires in COVID-19. Sequenced by immunoSEQ multiplex PCR; TCRdb stores in-frame clones only, minus some. Of 300,000 to 400,000 clones in the sample, around 86% are singletons; the top ten hold approximately 4.7%. The source material was PBMCs or T cells enriched from blood (not recorded which). The receptors were sampled from a man between 60 and 75 years old who had recovered from COVID-19. Both conserved end residues are part of each CDR3. The D gene is left open where the match is weak. Size is stated for part of the rows, as once, few or many counts, or as a class when the clone is expanded.

d_gene | j_gene | v_gene | abundance | CDR3nt | CDR3aa
TRBD1 | TRBJ2-2 | TRBV20-1 | - | TGCAGTGCGAGTACCGGGACAGGGAGGACCGGGGAGCTGTTTTTT | CSASTGTGRTGELFF
- | TRBJ2-1 | TRBV25-1 | - | TGTGCCAGCAGTGAATCGGGTGAGCAGTTCTTC | CASSESGEQFF
TRBD2 | TRBJ2-1 | TRBV5-1 | once | TGCGCCAGCAGCTTGTATAGCGGGAGCGTCTCCTACAATGAGCAGTTCTTC | CASSLYSGSVSYNEQFF
- | TRBJ1-5 | TRBV28 | - | TGTGCCAGCAGCCGCCGGGGTGCTAGCAATCAGCCCCAGCATTTT | CASSRRGASNQPQHF
TRBD2 | TRBJ2-3 | TRBV7-2 | - | TGTGCCAGCAGCCCTAGCGGGAGTGCAGATACGCAGTATTTT | CASSPSGSADTQYF
- | TRBJ1-2 | TRBV5-1 | once | TGCGCCAGCAGCTTGGAGGCAGCGGTAAACTATGGCTACACCTTC | CASSLEAAVNYGYTF
TRBD2 | TRBJ2-1 | TRBV7-3 | - | TGTGCCAGCAGCTTAACAGGCCCAAGGACTAGCGGGAGTCTGGGCAATGAGCAGTTCTTC | CASSLTGPRTSGSLGNEQFF
TRBD2 | TRBJ2-1 | TRBV6-5 | - | TGTGCCAGCAGGCTAGCGGGCCTAACCGACAATGAGCAGTTCTTC | CASRLAGLTDNEQFF
- | TRBJ1-2 | TRBV12-5 | - | TGTGCTAGTGGTTTAGGGGGTAACTATGGCTACACCTTC | CASGLGGNYGYTF
- | TRBJ2-3 | TRBV4-1 | once | TGCGCCAGCAGCCAAATTCCGGGACACCAGAATACGCAGTATTTT | CASSQIPGHQNTQYF
TRBD1 | TRBJ1-1 | TRBV19 | - | TGTGCCAGTAGTTCAGGGGGCATTAGAAACACTGAAGCTTTCTTT | CASSSGGIRNTEAFF
- | TRBJ2-5 | TRBV7-8 | - | TGTGCCAGCAGCTTAGGTCCGGGAGAGACCCAGTACTTC | CASSLGPGETQYF
- | TRBJ2-5 | TRBV5-1 | - | TGCGCCAGCAGCTTGGCGCAAGAGACCCAGTACTTC | CASSLAQETQYF
TRBD2 | TRBJ2-1 | TRBV19 | - | TGTGCCAGTAGTCCCTGGACTAGCGGTAGTTACAATGAGCAGTTCTTC | CASSPWTSGSYNEQFF
- | TRBJ2-3 | TRBV7-2 | once | TGTGCCAGCAGCTTAGTTTTCGGGACTTGGGGACGCACAGATACGCAGTATTTT | CASSLVFGTWGRTDTQYF
- | TRBJ1-1 | TRBV5-1 | - | TGCGCCAGCAGCTGGGCCAGGGGCCTTAACACTGAAGCTTTCTTT | CASSWARGLNTEAFF
TRBD2 | TRBJ2-7 | TRBV18 | - | TGTGCCAGCTCATCCGGACTAGCGGGAGGGGGCGAGCAGTACTTC | CASSSGLAGGGEQYF
TRBD2 | TRBJ2-2 | TRBV19 | - | TGTGCCAGTAGTATTCGAGGCGGGAGGTACACCGGGGAGCTGTTTTTT | CASSIRGGRYTGELFF
- | TRBJ1-1 | TRBV5-6 | - | TGTGCCAGCAGCTGGGGGCGAAACACTGAAGCTTTCTTT | CASSWGRNTEAFF
TRBD1 | TRBJ1-2 | TRBV5-4 | - | TGTGCCAGCAGCTACGGGACAGGGGGTAATTATGGCTACACCTTC | CASSYGTGGNYGYTF